This T cell receptor beta chain is drawn from a study of identical twins. Per germline, CDR1 MNHNS and CDR2 SASEGT. The CDR3 sequence is 13 residues long. V was trimmed by 5 bases and J by 4 bases, leaving 9 bases between them. A universal primer site came from template switching; cDNA carried unique molecular identifiers. TCRdb recomputed calls from the 5' RACE reads with MiXCR, one row per CDR3 protein. The sample has hundreds of thousands of distinct CDR3 sequences, approximately 20% seen once. These same records also appear under a second study, on yellow fever vaccine responses in identical twins.

Sample: CD4+ T cells sorted from blood. The TCR sequence derives from a young woman in good health. This chain links TRBV6-1 with TRBJ2-1, with D perhaps matching TRBD1 or TRBD2 (5 bases each). The CDR3, as DNA: TGTGCCAGCAGTCGGGGCCTATACAATGAGCAGTTCTTC. Its translation is CASSRGLYNEQFF.